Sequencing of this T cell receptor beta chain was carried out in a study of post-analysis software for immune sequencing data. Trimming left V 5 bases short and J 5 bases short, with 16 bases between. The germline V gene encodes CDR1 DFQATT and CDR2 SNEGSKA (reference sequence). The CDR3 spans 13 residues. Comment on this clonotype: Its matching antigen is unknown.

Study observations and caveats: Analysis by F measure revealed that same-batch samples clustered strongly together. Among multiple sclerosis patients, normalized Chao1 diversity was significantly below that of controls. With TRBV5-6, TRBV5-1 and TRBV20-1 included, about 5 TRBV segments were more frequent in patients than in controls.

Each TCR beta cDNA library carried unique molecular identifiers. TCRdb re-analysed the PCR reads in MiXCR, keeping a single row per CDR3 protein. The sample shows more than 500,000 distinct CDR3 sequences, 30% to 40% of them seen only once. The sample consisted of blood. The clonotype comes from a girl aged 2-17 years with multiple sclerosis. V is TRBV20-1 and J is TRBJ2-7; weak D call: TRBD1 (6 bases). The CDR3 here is CSAEQGNGDEQYF. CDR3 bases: TGCAGTGCTGAACAGGGTAACGGGGACGAGCAGTACTTC.